This entry is about one T cell receptor beta chain. Original data processing: Scientists estimated how many nucleated cells there were by amplifying reference gene primers. The repertoire was sequenced with immunoSEQ multiplex PCR; TCRdb's copy has only in-frame clones and lacks some. V and J calls and clone size are given by that table; D and trimming were obtained from the DNA. The sample contains around 200,000 clones, roughly 83% of which appear only once. CDR1 and CDR2 from the germline V gene are SGHTA and FQGTGA. This CDR3 has 16 residues. V lost 3 bases, J lost 5 bases, and 6 bases stayed unmatched. This entry belongs to a study of blood T cell repertoires in COVID-19. Study-level information: From T cells, B-cell-depleted T cells, or PBMCs came the material, which was cDNA or gDNA.

This clonotype was sampled from a woman aged 40 to 50 with COVID-19, enrolled during active disease. V usage is TRBV7-3 and J usage is TRBJ2-2; 10 nucleotides agree with TRBD2. Sequencing was carried out using peripheral blood. In DNA, the CDR3 is TGTGCCAGCAGCTTCCTAGCGGGGGCGGAAACCGGGGAGCTGTTTTTT. As protein: CASSFLAGAETGELFF.